These T cell receptor beta chains were read from a single sample in a study of blood T cell repertoires in COVID-19. The repertoire was sequenced with immunoSEQ multiplex PCR; TCRdb's copy has only in-frame clones and lacks some. Of 97,000 or so clones in the sample, more than 90% were seen once. Sequencing input: peripheral blood. These receptors all stem from a woman in her forties or fifties with COVID-19, enrolled during active disease. Each CDR3 is given with its conserved first and last residue. Each record gives: J gene, clone size, V gene, D gene, CDR3 protein, CDR3 DNA. The D gene is left open where the match is weak. Expanded clones get a size class; other rows say once, few or many, or leave the size out.

TRBJ1-4	.	TRBV6-4	TRBD1	CASSVGLDRGDEKLFF	TGTGCCAGCAGTGTAGGGCTAGACAGGGGTGATGAAAAACTGTTTTTT
TRBJ1-4	once	TRBV28	TRBD1	CASTTPGRGPEKLFF	TGTGCCAGCACCACCCCGGGCAGGGGGCCTGAAAAACTGTTTTTT
TRBJ1-5	.	TRBV2	.	CASSGGVSSNQPQHF	TGTGCCAGCAGCGGAGGGGTGTCGAGCAATCAGCCCCAGCATTTT
TRBJ1-1	once	TRBV29-1	.	CSVDRYTEAFF	TGCAGCGTTGACAGGTACACTGAAGCTTTCTTT
TRBJ2-5	once	TRBV7-6	.	CASSPPGLIQETQYF	TGTGCCAGCAGCCCGCCCGGACTTATTCAAGAGACCCAGTACTTC
TRBJ1-3	.	TRBV19	.	CASSIVGAGNTIYF	TGTGCCAGTAGTATTGTAGGGGCTGGAAACACCATATATTTT
TRBJ2-3	.	TRBV5-4	TRBD2	CASSLDLSGRGTDTQYF	TGTGCCAGCAGCTTGGATCTGAGCGGGAGGGGCACAGATACGCAGTATTTT
TRBJ2-2	.	TRBV24-1	TRBD2	CATSHRLAGNTGELFF	TGTGCCACCAGCCATCGACTAGCGGGGAACACCGGGGAGCTGTTTTTT
TRBJ2-7	.	TRBV7-8	TRBD2	CASSLVIPGGSYEQYF	TGTGCCAGCAGCTTAGTAATTCCGGGGGGGAGCTACGAGCAGTACTTC
TRBJ1-6	.	TRBV18	TRBD1	CASSPGTGGSPLHF	TGTGCCAGCTCACCCGGGACAGGGGGTTCACCCCTCCACTTT
TRBJ1-2	.	TRBV12-5	TRBD1	CASGPFSGTGGSGYTF	TGTGCTAGTGGTCCCTTTTCCGGGACAGGGGGAAGTGGCTACACCTTC
TRBJ1-2	once	TRBV15	.	CATSREPAQRRARGYTF	TGTGCCACCAGCAGAGAACCCGCCCAACGCAGGGCGAGGGGCTACACCTTC
TRBJ1-6	.	TRBV11-2	TRBD1	CASSLILSTGADSPLHF	TGTGCCAGCAGCTTAATCCTCTCGACAGGGGCTGATTCACCCCTCCACTTT
TRBJ2-2	.	TRBV24-1	TRBD1	CATSDLGQGITGELFF	TGTGCCACCAGTGACCTGGGACAGGGGATAACCGGGGAGCTGTTTTTT
TRBJ2-7	.	TRBV9	TRBD2	CASSVAGAGASNEQYF	TGTGCCAGCAGCGTAGCAGGAGCGGGGGCCTCCAACGAGCAGTACTTC
TRBJ2-7	.	TRBV11-3	.	CASSRPGSSSYEQYF	TGTGCCAGCAGCCGCCCGGGATCGAGCTCCTACGAGCAGTACTTC
TRBJ1-2	.	TRBV15	TRBD1	CATSPSRQGKGYTF	TGTGCCACCAGCCCCAGCCGACAGGGGAAAGGCTACACCTTC
TRBJ1-2	.	TRBV3-1/TRBV3-2	.	CASSLGANGYTF	TGTGCCAGCAGCCTTGGGGCTAATGGCTACACCTTC
TRBJ1-1	.	TRBV6-1	.	CASSEDWAWDTEAFF	TGTGCCAGCAGTGAGGATTGGGCGTGGGACACTGAAGCTTTCTTT
TRBJ2-2	.	TRBV7-3	.	CASSLTRASSGELFF	TGTGCCAGCAGCTTAACGAGGGCTTCGTCCGGGGAGCTGTTTTTT
TRBJ2-1	.	TRBV27	TRBD1	CASSYGQGGNEQFF	TGTGCCAGCAGTTACGGACAGGGGGGCAATGAGCAGTTCTTC
TRBJ1-2	.	TRBV7-2	.	CASSSSKTGLKGYTF	TGTGCCAGCAGCTCCTCCAAGACAGGTCTGAAAGGCTACACCTTC
TRBJ2-2	.	TRBV10-2	.	CAARGGTANTGELFF	TGCGCCGCCCGAGGAGGGACTGCGAACACCGGGGAGCTGTTTTTT
TRBJ2-3	.	TRBV9	.	CASSVAEDTQYF	TGTGCCAGCAGCGTGGCGGAGGATACGCAGTATTTT
TRBJ1-5	.	TRBV16	.	CASSQRGYGNQPQHF	TGTGCCAGCAGCCAAAGGGGGTACGGGAATCAGCCCCAGCATTTT
TRBJ2-1	.	TRBV7-2	TRBD2	CASSSRGLAGGWTYNEQFF	TGTGCCAGCAGCTCCAGGGGACTAGCGGGGGGATGGACCTACAATGAGCAGTTCTTC
TRBJ1-4	.	TRBV5-1	TRBD1	CASSRAGGSREKLFF	TGCGCCAGCAGTCGGGCAGGGGGCAGTAGGGAAAAACTGTTTTTT
TRBJ1-3	once	TRBV21-1	.	CASSTHRSGAGNTIYF	TGTGCCAGCAGCACCCATCGGTCAGGGGCCGGAAACACCATATATTTT
TRBJ1-1	.	TRBV3-1/TRBV3-2	.	CASSQVGGEAFF	TGTGCCAGCAGCCAAGTAGGGGGTGAAGCTTTCTTT
TRBJ1-2	.	TRBV28	.	CASRPAIDRYYGYTF	TGTGCCAGCAGGCCCGCGATAGACAGGTATTATGGCTACACCTTC
TRBJ2-7	.	TRBV5-4	.	CASSLFAQGGVEQYF	TGTGCCAGCAGCTTGTTTGCCCAGGGGGGAGTCGAGCAGTACTTC
TRBJ2-4	once	TRBV10-2	.	CASSEQGRVQYF	TGCGCCAGCAGTGAACAGGGACGGGTTCAGTACTTC
TRBJ2-7	.	TRBV4-2	.	CASSQELNWSPYEQYF	TGTGCCAGCAGCCAAGAACTAAATTGGTCACCCTACGAGCAGTACTTC
TRBJ2-5	.	TRBV5-8	TRBD2	CASSWGLAGVQETQYF	TGTGCCAGCAGCTGGGGACTAGCGGGGGTTCAAGAGACCCAGTACTTC
TRBJ1-6	.	TRBV19	TRBD1	CASSFAGGGNSPLHF	TGTGCCAGTAGTTTTGCAGGGGGCGGCAATTCACCCCTCCACTTT
TRBJ1-2	.	TRBV4-1	TRBD1	CASSQDRWTGEGYTF	TGCGCCAGCAGCCAAGATAGGTGGACAGGGGAAGGCTACACCTTC
TRBJ1-2	.	TRBV12-3/TRBV12-4	.	CASTRDSTYGYTF	TGTGCCAGCACCCGAGACAGCACCTATGGCTACACCTTC
TRBJ2-3	.	TRBV30	.	CAWSAGLSGTDTQYF	TGTGCCTGGAGTGCCGGACTTAGTGGAACCGATACGCAGTATTTT
TRBJ1-3	.	TRBV7-9	TRBD1	CASSSLTGEGSPGNTIYF	TGTGCCAGCAGCTCACTGACAGGGGAGGGTAGCCCTGGAAACACCATATATTTT
TRBJ1-1	few	TRBV10-1	.	CASSVESYTEAFF	TGCGCCAGCAGTGTGGAGAGTTACACTGAAGCTTTCTTT
TRBJ1-2	.	TRBV4-1	TRBD1	CASSPRTGGDYGYTF	TGCGCCAGCAGCCCCCGGACAGGGGGGGACTATGGCTACACCTTC
TRBJ1-4	.	TRBV7-9	.	CASSPQGANEKLFF	TGTGCCAGCAGCCCACAGGGCGCTAATGAAAAACTGTTTTTT
TRBJ1-1	.	TRBV6-2/TRBV6-3	.	CASSYSRTEAFF	TGTGCCAGCAGTTACTCGAGGACTGAAGCTTTCTTT
TRBJ2-3	.	TRBV12-3/TRBV12-4	.	CASSNGTQYF	TGTGCCAGCAGTAACGGTACGCAGTATTTT
TRBJ1-2	.	TRBV24-1	.	CATSEYGLAPYGYTF	TGTGCCACCAGTGAATATGGACTCGCGCCCTATGGCTACACCTTC
TRBJ1-1	once	TRBV19	TRBD1	CASSKQGAFEAFF	TGTGCCAGTAGTAAACAGGGGGCTTTTGAAGCTTTCTTT
TRBJ2-2	few	TRBV19	.	CASSSRDKNTGELFF	TGTGCCAGTAGTAGCCGGGACAAAAACACCGGGGAGCTGTTTTTT
TRBJ2-4	.	TRBV4-3	TRBD2	CASSQSWGGIGEAKNIQYF	TGCGCCAGCAGCCAAAGCTGGGGGGGTATCGGGGAAGCCAAAAACATTCAGTACTTC
TRBJ2-1	.	TRBV5-1	TRBD2	CASSSLAGGHYNEQFF	TGCGCCAGCAGCTCACTAGCGGGGGGGCACTACAATGAGCAGTTCTTC
TRBJ1-5	.	TRBV6-5	.	CASSGLGGRYQPQHF	TGTGCCAGCAGCGGCCTCGGTGGGCGTTATCAGCCCCAGCATTTT
TRBJ1-5	.	TRBV11-2	.	CASSLYSNQPQHF	TGTGCCAGCAGCCTATATAGCAATCAGCCCCAGCATTTT
TRBJ1-1	.	TRBV6-5	.	CASSPRQGGTTEAFF	TGTGCCAGCAGTCCCCGGCAGGGCGGGACCACTGAAGCTTTCTTT
TRBJ2-6	.	TRBV5-6	.	CASGLDDYSGANVLTF	TGTGCCAGCGGTCTGGACGACTACTCTGGGGCCAACGTCCTGACTTTC
TRBJ2-3	.	TRBV30	TRBD1	CAWSGTGEKTDTQYF	TGTGCCTGGAGTGGGACAGGGGAAAAAACAGATACGCAGTATTTT
TRBJ1-2	.	TRBV6-5	TRBD1	CASSYGQGEYGYTF	TGTGCCAGCAGTTACGGTCAGGGGGAATATGGCTACACCTTC